This T cell receptor beta chain emerged from a study of blood T cell repertoires in COVID-19. On the study more broadly: Material from acute and convalescent COVID-19 was sourced from the United States, Italy and Spain. PBMCs, B-cell-depleted T cells, or T cells were the source of the cDNA or gDNA that made up the material.

The CDR3 has 14 residues. Germline assignment: CDR1 SQVTM and CDR2 ANQGSEA. The ends lost 6 bases at V and 8 bases at J; junction bases unmatched: 10. In the authors' workflow: Reference gene primer amplification in the assay estimated nucleated cell counts. Profiling relied on immunoSEQ multiplex PCR, and the TCRdb table lists in-frame clones only, not all of them. V, J and clone size were drawn from that table, and D and trimming were deduced from the DNA. The sample carries roughly 63,000 clones, 88% recorded once. The sequence derives from a human donor in a cohort sampled during active COVID-19. The specimen sequenced was peripheral blood. V gene TRBV29-1 combines with J gene TRBJ1-6, with 7 positions matching TRBD1. Written as DNA, the CDR3 is TGCAGCGTCAAAGTGACAGGGATAGATTCACCCCTCCACTTT. Protein product: CSVKVTGIDSPLHF.